The present entry profiles one T cell receptor beta chain with its context. No antigen is known for it. V was clipped by 7 bases and J by 3 bases, with 12 bases between them. The CDR3 length is 13 residues. The V gene's germline CDR1 is LGHNA and CDR2 YNFKEQ. The data belong to a study of graft-versus-host responses after intestinal transplantation. The overall study: Tacrolimus and steroids were given for two to three years to all recipients after anti-thymocyte globulin induction. Study observations and caveats: Researchers found GvH clones in recipient marrow, and some showed up first in ileum or blood. There was an association between peak levels of circulating GvH clones and early post-transplant HvG declines.

The method was immunoSEQ multiplex PCR; TCRdb's version includes in-frame clones alone and lacks a portion of them. The data contain approximately 78,000 clones, roughly 87% of them singletons. The chain employs TRBV4-2 and TRBJ1-2, with a weak D call TRBD1 (5 bases). The sequence was obtained from a human donor who was the organ donor for an intestinal transplant. Specimen: unstimulated CD8+ T cells sorted from spleen or lymph node cells, collected before transplant. The CDR3 DNA reads as TGTGCCAGCACGCCCGAGGGACACTATGGCTACACCTTC. Translated: CASTPEGHYGYTF.